The T cell receptor beta chain described here comes from a study of beta chain features in type 1 diabetes. General observations from the study: Amplification by PCR could prefer shorter templates, with the same effect in patients and controls. Within each of all four CD4+ subsets, Type 1 diabetes patients had TCRB CDR3s that were moderately but significantly shorter. VDJ junctions in type 1 diabetes patients carried more deletions and fewer insertions.

This clone was detected a few times. Antigen unknown. The same CDR3 arises from other DNA sequences in this sample as well. Blood was collected once per donor into heparin, averaging around 120 mL. Investigators reverse transcribed all isolated RNA, so they sequenced expressed TCRB transcripts. The assay was immunoSEQ multiplex PCR, and TCRdb's table has in-frame clones only and misses some. Counted here are 350,000 to 400,000 clones, around 12% occurring once; the ten biggest clones make up around 0.0099%. This receptor was obtained from a young woman with type 1 diabetes. The sequencing input was naive CD4+ T cells from blood.

The CDR3 coding sequence is TGCAGCGTTGGGGGACAGGGCAACACTGAAGCTTTCTTT. Translated, it gives CSVGGQGNTEAFF. The chain has TRBV29-1 and TRBJ1-1; TRBD1 matches at 9 bases. Germline-derived CDR1 and CDR2 are SQVTM and ANQGSEA. The CDR3 is 13 amino acids. The V gene end was trimmed by 4 bases and the J gene end by 2 bases; junction bases not matched to a gene: 2. Supplemented by reference TRBV29-1 and TRBJ1-1, the full variable domain reads SAVISQKPSRDICQRGTSLTIQCQVDSQVTMMFWYRQQPGQSLTLIATANQGSEATYESGFVIDKFPISRPNLTFSTLTVSNMSPEDSSIYLCSVGGQGNTEAFFGQGTRLTVV.